One and the same sample provided the 15 T cell receptor beta chains below, sequenced in a study of T cell repertoires in cytomegalovirus infection. TCRdb re-derived calls from the reads in MiXCR, one entry per CDR3 protein. This sample has about 530,000 distinct CDR3 sequences; approximately 25% occur once, and the top ten carry about 12%. The sequenced sample consisted of PBMCs. Receptors were obtained from a human donor in good health (CMV status not recorded). Some clones in this sample may be carry-over from other donors' samples.

The chain joins TRBV7-8 to TRBJ1-4, with no clear D. V lost 3 bases, J lost 7 bases, and 12 bases lay in between. The germline gives CDR1 SGHVS, CDR2 FQNEAQ. The CDR3 consists of 14 residues. CDR3 in DNA: TGTGCCAGCAGCTTTGGAGGGTGGGGTGAAAAACTGTTTTTT. Protein: CASSFGGWGEKLFF.

This clonotype turned up a few times. The chain carries TRBV7-9 and TRBJ2-1, with D possibly matching TRBD2 (5 bases). Germline V lookup: CDR1 SEHNR, CDR2 FQNEAQ (reference sequence). The V gene lost 1 base and the J gene lost 11 bases, with 12 bases spanning the gap. CDR3 size: 13 residues. This chain's CDR3 is CASSLEWRPKQFF. The CDR3 region has the DNA TGTGCCAGCAGCTTAGAGTGGAGGCCAAAGCAGTTCTTC.

This sequence joins TRBV20-1 and TRBJ2-5; the match to TRBD2 covers 14 bases. The CDR3 covers 18 residues. Germline trimming cut 6 bases from V and 5 bases from J; bases unmatched to any gene: 17. The germline V gene encodes CDR1 DFQATT and CDR2 SNEGSKA (reference sequence). Written as DNA, the CDR3 is TGCAGTGCCCGCCCGCCCCTGACTAGCGGGAGGGCAGGGGAGACCCAGTACTTC. Its protein is CSARPPLTSGRAGETQYF.

This clonotype was seen only a few times. The V and J genes are TRBV7-2 and TRBJ2-1; 12 bases agree with TRBD1. V shed 1 base, J shed 10 bases, and the junction held 11 bases outside the gene matches. Germline values: CDR1 SGHTA, CDR2 FQGNSA. The CDR3 covers 17 residues. The CDR3 DNA sequence: TGTGCCAGCAGCTTAGTCGTTTTGGGACAGGGGGCGGGGGAGCAGTTCTTC. This encodes CASSLVVLGQGAGEQFF. Full variable domain (missing parts from reference TRBV7-2 and TRBJ2-1): GAGVSQSPSNKVTEKGKDVELRCDPISGHTALYWYRQSLGQGLEFLIYFQGNSAPDKSGLPSDRFSAERTGGSVSTLTIQRTQQEDSAVYLCASSLVVLGQGAGEQFFGPGTRLTVL.

The CDR3 spells CATSDRLAGEGDTQYF. CDR3 DNA sequence: TGTGCCACCAGCGACCGCCTAGCGGGAGAGGGAGATACGCAGTATTTT. V usage is TRBV15 and J usage is TRBJ2-3; TRBD2 matches 10 bases. From germline, CDR1 is LNHNV and CDR2 YYDKDF (reference sequence). V shed 5 bases and J 5 bases; nucleotides not matched to a gene: 10. The CDR3 is made up of 16 amino acids. Together with reference TRBV15 and TRBJ2-3, the CDR3 gives the full variable domain: DAMVIQNPRYQVTQFGKPVTLSCSQTLNHNVMYWYQQKSSQAPKLLFHYYDKDFNNEADTPDNFQSRRPNTSFCFLDIRSPGLGDTAMYLCATSDRLAGEGDTQYFGPGTRLTVL.

This clonotype was observed a handful of times. The rearrangement links TRBV24-1 to TRBJ2-2, with a tentative D call TRBD2 (5 bases). The CDR3 length is 16 residues. Germline CDR1 KGHDR, CDR2 SFDVKD. Trimming took off 3 bases at V and 6 bases at J, with 16 bases between the two ends. DNA for the CDR3: TGTGCCACCAGTGATAGAGGGCCTTCCCGGCCCGGGGAGCTGTTTTTT. As protein: CATSDRGPSRPGELFF.

The CDR3 region is CASSLVSGQHEAFF. The CDR3, as DNA: TGTGCCAGCAGCTTAGTTTCGGGACAGCATGAAGCTTTCTTT. The chain uses TRBV7-2 and TRBJ1-1; TRBD1 matches at 7 bases. Germline V gene sequence: CDR1 SGHTA, CDR2 FQGNSA. This CDR3 region has 14 residues. V shed 1 base, J shed 7 bases, and the junction held 6 bases outside the gene matches.

This clonotype has a handful of counts. The rearrangement joins TRBV30 to TRBJ2-1; 8 nucleotides match TRBD2. Trimming cost V 6 bases and J 4 bases; bases outside gene matches: 8. The CDR3 has 14 amino acids. The germline V gene encodes CDR1 GTSNPN and CDR2 SVGIG (reference sequence). CDR3 nucleotides: TGTGCCTGCGGGAAGGGACTAGAATACAATGAGCAGTTCTTC. The encoded protein is CACGKGLEYNEQFF.

The V call is TRBV20-1, the J call TRBJ1-5; 7 bases map to TRBD1. Germline CDR1 reads DFQATT; CDR2 reads SNEGSKA (reference sequence). The CDR3 totals 14 residues. V shed 2 bases, J shed 4 bases, and the junction held 5 bases outside the gene matches. CDR3 sequence (DNA): TGCAGTGCTAGACCAGGACAGGAGAATCAGCCCCAGCATTTT. Translated: CSARPGQENQPQHF.

This clonotype was detected only a few times. The V and J genes are TRBV5-4 and TRBJ2-5, with D uncertain. Trimming shortened V by 5 bases and J by 5 bases, and 16 bases separated the two germline ends. Germline loops: CDR1 SGHNT, CDR2 YYREEE (reference sequence). This CDR3 spans 14 amino acids. CDR3 nucleotides: TGTGCCAGCAGACCTTCCTCCTCCCCGGAGACCCAGTACTTC. Translation gives CASRPSSSPETQYF.

This clonotype was detected only a few times. The V and J genes are TRBV7-3 and TRBJ2-2, with a possible D match to TRBD1 (6 bases). CDR1 and CDR2 (germline): SGHTA, FQGTGA. The V and J ends lost 4 bases and 4 bases respectively, with 13 bases between them. CDR3 size: 15 residues. The CDR3 protein is CASSWSDSLTGELFF. As DNA, the CDR3 is TGTGCCAGCAGCTGGTCGGACAGCCTCACCGGGGAGCTGTTTTTT.

The chain employs TRBV12-3 or TRBV12-4 and TRBJ2-1, with D perhaps TRBD2 (5 bases). This CDR3 has 15 amino acids. V was cut by 7 bases and J by 7 bases, with 20 bases left in between. CDR3 in amino acids: CASTHQDSWRNEQFF. The CDR3 DNA is TGTGCCAGCACCCATCAAGATTCCTGGAGGAATGAGCAGTTCTTC.

As concerns this clonotype: Since a much larger clone is just one base distant, this may be a read error. The genes are TRBV7-8 and TRBJ2-4; 7 bases fit TRBD2. This CDR3 region has 17 residues. Per germline, CDR1 SGHVS and CDR2 FQNEAQ. CDR3 amino acids: CTSSFGWLAVERNIQYF. DNA for the CDR3: TGTACCAGCAGCTTCGGCTGGCTAGCGGTAGAGAGAAACATTCAGTACTTC.

The genes are TRBV7-6 and TRBJ2-3; 11 bases align to TRBD2. Germline values: CDR1 SGHVS, CDR2 FNYEAQ. V lost 5 bases, J lost 2 bases, and 6 bases stayed unmatched. The CDR3 extends over 16 amino acids. The CDR3 coding sequence is TGTGCCAGCAGCCTCCCTAGCGGGGGGTTCACAGATACGCAGTATTTT. Amino acid sequence: CASSLPSGGFTDTQYF.

This clonotype showed up just a few times. V usage is TRBV11-3 and J usage is TRBJ2-3; D ambiguous. V was pared by 4 bases and J by 6 bases, with 8 bases between. The CDR3 totals 12 residues. Germline lookup yields CDR1 SGHNT and CDR2 YENEEA. CDR3 nucleotide sequence: TGTGCCAGCAGCTCACTTGGGGATACGCAGTATTTT. Amino acids: CASSSLGDTQYF.